The sequence of this T cell receptor beta chain was determined in a study of beta chain features in type 1 diabetes. Study findings and constraints: The cDNA sequencing approach could over-represent high-TCR-expressing cells. When VDJ junctions were examined, type 1 diabetes patients showed fewer insertions and more deletions.

This clone was detected only a few times. Its antigen is not known. V was pared by 2 bases and J by 0 bases, with 3 bases between. The germline CDR1 and CDR2 sequences are SGHRS and YFSETQ. This CDR3 is built from 13 residues. Sorting of CD4+ naive, central memory, regulatory and stem cell-like memory cells was performed via CD45RO/CCR7/CD25/CD127/CD95/CD27. The isolated RNA, all of it, was reverse transcribed, so expressed TCRB transcripts were what got sequenced. Some clones are missing from TCRdb's copy, which holds only in-frame ones; the method was immunoSEQ multiplex PCR. The sample consists of roughly 500,000 clones, about 32% of them appearing once.

Sequences were obtained from naive CD4+ T cells from blood. The chain employs TRBV5-1 and TRBJ2-4; D is ambiguous. This sequence was found in a man younger than 35 in good health. This chain's CDR3 is CASSLGAKNIQYF. Written as DNA, the CDR3 is TGCGCCAGCAGCTTAGGAGCCAAAAACATTCAGTACTTC.